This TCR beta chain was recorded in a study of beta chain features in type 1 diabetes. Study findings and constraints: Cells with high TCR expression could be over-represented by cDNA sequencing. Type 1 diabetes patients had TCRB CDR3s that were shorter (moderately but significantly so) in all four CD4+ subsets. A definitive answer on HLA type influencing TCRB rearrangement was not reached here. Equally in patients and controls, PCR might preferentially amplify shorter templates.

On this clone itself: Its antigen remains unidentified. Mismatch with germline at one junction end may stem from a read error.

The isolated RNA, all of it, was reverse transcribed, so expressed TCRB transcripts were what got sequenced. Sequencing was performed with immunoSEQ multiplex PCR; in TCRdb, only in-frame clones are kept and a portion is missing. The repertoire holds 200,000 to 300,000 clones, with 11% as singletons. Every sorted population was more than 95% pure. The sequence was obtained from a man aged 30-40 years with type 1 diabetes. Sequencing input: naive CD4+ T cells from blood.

The CDR3 nucleotides are TGTGCCAGCACCTTAGGCCAGGGGGGTAACTATGGCTACACCTTC. Translation gives CASTLGQGGNYGYTF. The V gene is TRBV7-2, the J gene TRBJ1-2; 7 nucleotides line up with TRBD1. There are 15 residues in the CDR3. Germline CDR1 reads SGHTA; CDR2 reads FQGNSA.